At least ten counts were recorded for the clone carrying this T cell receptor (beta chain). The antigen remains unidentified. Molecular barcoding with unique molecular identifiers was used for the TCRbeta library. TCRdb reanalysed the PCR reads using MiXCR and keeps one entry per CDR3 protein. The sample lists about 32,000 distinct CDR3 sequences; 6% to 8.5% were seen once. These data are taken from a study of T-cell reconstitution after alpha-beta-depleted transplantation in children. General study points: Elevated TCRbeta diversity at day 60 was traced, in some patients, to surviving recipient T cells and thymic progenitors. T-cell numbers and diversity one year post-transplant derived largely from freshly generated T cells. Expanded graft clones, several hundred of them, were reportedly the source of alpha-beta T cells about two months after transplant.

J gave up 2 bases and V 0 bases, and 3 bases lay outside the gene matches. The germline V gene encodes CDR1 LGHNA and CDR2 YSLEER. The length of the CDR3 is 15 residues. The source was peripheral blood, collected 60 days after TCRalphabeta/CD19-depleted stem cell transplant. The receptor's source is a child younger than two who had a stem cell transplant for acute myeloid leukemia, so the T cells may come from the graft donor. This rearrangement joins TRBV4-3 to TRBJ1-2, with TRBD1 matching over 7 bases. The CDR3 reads CASSQDWDSNYGYTF. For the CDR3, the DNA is TGCGCCAGCAGCCAAGATTGGGACAGCAACTATGGCTACACCTTC.